This TCR beta chain was recorded in a study of TIL therapy for anti-PD-1-resistant metastatic lung cancer. Overall study: Several tumors were EGFR-mutant and two were ALK-rearranged. Tumors carried a median roughly 1.5 non-synonymous mutations per megabase. General study results and limits: Patients were highly selected, enriched for treatment-naive, never-smoker and oncogene-addicted cases. TIL clonotype persistence in blood showed no apparent association with response.

The time point was: pre-treatment sample, taken before nivolumab and TIL therapy. The CDR3 contains 15 residues. J lost 1 base, V lost 4 bases, and 3 bases had no gene match. Germline loops: CDR1 SGHNT, CDR2 YYREEE (reference sequence). The libraries were made with immunoSEQ v3. The table came from immunoSEQ multiplex PCR; TCRdb's copy has only in-frame clones and leaves some out. The sample lists around 15,000 clones; roughly 72% were seen once. Concerning this clone itself: What it binds is not known.

The receptor was derived from a person aged 25-79 years with non-small cell lung cancer. V gene TRBV5-4 combines with J gene TRBJ1-5, with 9 bases that match TRBD1. Sequencing was performed on blood, taken at baseline. The CDR3 bases are TGTGCCAGCAGCATTGACAGGGGGAGCAATCAGCCCCAGCATTTT. This translates into CASSIDRGSNQPQHF.